Presented here are 24 T cell receptor beta chains from one specimen sequenced in a study of tumor and adjacent non-tumor tissue in lung cancer. The library came from three nested PCR rounds adapted from ARM-PCR protocols. TCRdb processed the multiplex PCR reads anew with MiXCR; each CDR3 protein has one entry. Of 90,000 to 110,000 distinct CDR3 sequences detected, about 75% appear once; the ten largest clones hold around 37%. RNA was extracted from bulk tissue without any cell sorting. The sequenced sample was lung tumor tissue. The source of these receptors is a woman aged 60-70 years with non-small cell lung cancer.

The count of this clonotype is one. The germline gene is not matched at one end of the junction; a read error may be the cause. The chain carries TRBV11-2 and TRBJ2-5; tentative D call: TRBD2 (6 bases). CDR1 and CDR2 from the germline V gene are SGHAT and FQNNGV. This CDR3 region has 14 residues. The CDR3 region is CVSSLGDFQETYYF. The CDR3 DNA sequence: TGTGTCAGCAGCTTAGGGGACTTCCAAGAGACCTACTACTTC.

There are many counts of this clonotype. One end of the junction is discordant with germline, which a read error may explain. The chain recombines TRBV10-1 with TRBJ1-2; D remains unclear. The CDR3 is made up of 13 amino acids. Germline CDR1 and CDR2: WNHNN and SYGVQD (reference sequence). CDR3 coding DNA: TGCGCCAGCAGTGAGCACCCCCGGGAGGCTCTGTCCTTC. Amino acids: CASSEHPREALSF.

This clonotype turned up a few times. Given a much more abundant clone one base away, this may be a read error. This likely comes from a read error, as the CDR3 has no conserved phenylalanine or tryptophan at its end. The chain uses TRBV20-1 and TRBJ2-5, with 7 bases aligning to TRBD2. Germline V gene sequence: CDR1 DFQATT, CDR2 SNEGSKA (reference sequence). The V and J ends lost 5 bases and 6 bases, in that order; junction bases with no gene match: 9. CDR3 length: 13 residues. CDR3 nucleotides: TGCAGTGCTGGGGGGGGTTCCCCCCAGACCCAGTACTTA. Residues: CSAGGGSPQTQYL.

Details on this clonotype: At one end the junction does not follow the germline gene, possibly because of a read error. The V call is TRBV12-3 or TRBV12-4, the J call TRBJ1-5; 9 bases map to TRBD1. This CDR3 has 17 amino acids. CDR3 amino acids: CASSRPRGQGNNQPQHF. The CDR3, as DNA: TGTGCTAGCAGCCGTCCGAGGGGACAGGGCAACAATCAGCCCCAGCATTTT.

As regards this clonotype: Just one base apart from a much larger clone, this may be a read error. Here the CDR3 DNA reads TGTGCCAGCAGCCAAACAGGGACAGGGAATACGCTGTATTTT. It is translated as CASSQTGTGNTLYF. The J gene is TRBJ2-3, the V gene TRBV14, with TRBD1 identical over 9 bases. The CDR3 covers 14 residues. Germline assignment: CDR1 SGHDN and CDR2 FVKESK.

Concerning this clonotype: In this CDR3 the conserved last residue, phenylalanine or tryptophan, is missing, so a read error is likely. This rearrangement joins TRBV11-3 to TRBJ1-1; D possibly corresponds to TRBD1 (5 bases). V lost 3 bases and J 0 bases, leaving 20 bases between the germline ends. The germline V gene encodes CDR1 SGHNT and CDR2 YENEEA. The CDR3 is made up of 18 amino acids. The CDR3 DNA sequence: TGTGCCAGCAGCTTTATTGGGCCACCGGGGCGGATGAACACTGAAGCTTTCATT. Amino acids: CASSFIGPPGRMNTEAFI.

This clonotype was recorded once. The V gene is TRBV4-1, the J gene TRBJ1-2; D call uncertain. Per germline, CDR1 MGHRA and CDR2 YSYEKL. The CDR3 runs 15 residues. The germline V and J ends were trimmed by 4 bases and 6 bases, with 18 bases remaining between them. The CDR3 coding sequence is TGCGCCAGCAGCCTCTCTACCGCAAGTCGAAATGGCTACACCTTC. Translated, it gives CASSLSTASRNGYTF.

As for this clonotype: A read error may explain this, as a much larger clone is one base away. The V and J genes are TRBV6-5 and TRBJ1-1; possible D gene TRBD1, 5 bases. Germline values: CDR1 MNHEY, CDR2 SVGAGI. This CDR3 region has 15 residues. The CDR3 sequence is CASSYSRAGNTEASF. In DNA form, the CDR3 reads TGTGCCAGCAGTTACTCCAGGGCAGGGAACACTGAAGCTTCCTTT.

This clonotype was observed a few times. Being one base from a much bigger clone, this may be a read error. The V gene is TRBV5-5, the J gene TRBJ1-2; the D gene is possibly TRBD1 (6 bases). V was pared by 4 bases and J by 4 bases, with 14 bases between. CDR3 length equals 14 residues. Germline loops: CDR1 SGHKS, CDR2 YYEKEE (reference sequence). CDR3 in amino acids: CASSSWTAVYGYTF. CDR3 bases: TGTGCCAGCAGCAGCTGGACAGCAGTCTATGGCTACACCTTC.

With regard to this clonotype: An end of the junction does not agree with germline; a read error may underlie this. This rearrangement joins TRBV20-1 to TRBJ1-2; weak D call: TRBD1 (5 bases). There are 15 residues in the CDR3. Germline CDR1 DFQATT, CDR2 SNEGSKA (reference sequence). The CDR3 DNA is TGCGGTGCTAAAGAGGAGGGGTCCATAAACTATGGCTACACCTTC. Residues: CGAKEEGSINYGYTF.

A note on this clonotype: The junction departs from the called germline gene at one end, perhaps through a read error. CDR3 DNA sequence: TGTGCCATCAGGGAGGCAGTCGGCTCTGGAAACAGCATATATTTT. The encoded protein is CAIREAVGSGNSIYF. V usage is TRBV11-2 and J usage is TRBJ1-3; a weak D match, TRBD1 (5 bases). The CDR3 is 15 residues long. CDR1 and CDR2 (germline): SGHAT, FQNNGV.

In the case of this clonotype: Possible read error: a much larger clone is one base away. V is TRBV6-6 and J is TRBJ2-7; D may be TRBD1 (5 bases). Per the germline V gene, CDR1 is MNHNY and CDR2 is SVGAGI (reference sequence). This CDR3 has 13 amino acids. CDR3 region: CTSKRGRVFEQYF. In DNA, the CDR3 is TGTACCAGTAAACGAGGCAGGGTCTTCGAGCAGTACTTC.

On this clonotype: This sequence may be a read error, since a much larger clone differs from it by one base. The chain links TRBV6-2 or TRBV6-3 to TRBJ1-2, with D possibly matching TRBD1 (6 bases). The CDR3 consists of 13 residues. Germline V gene data show CDR1 as MNHEY and CDR2 as SVGEGT. CDR3 DNA sequence: TGTGCCATCAGTTGGCAGGGACAACATGGCTACACCTTC. It translates to CAISWQGQHGYTF.

This clonotype was found a few times. The conserved closing phenylalanine or tryptophan is absent in this CDR3, likely reflecting a read error. The chain has TRBV11-3 and TRBJ2-3, with TRBD2 matching 9 bases. Germline V gives CDR1 SGHNT, CDR2 YENEEA. The CDR3 covers 15 residues. CDR3 nucleotide sequence: TGTGCCAGCAGCTTAGAGGGACTAGCCACAGATACTCAGTATTTG. This sequence encodes CASSLEGLATDTQYL.

Worth noting for this clonotype: This may stem from a read error, because a much larger clone lies one nucleotide away. The chain recombines TRBV19 with TRBJ2-1; 9 nucleotides align to TRBD2. CDR3 length: 15 residues. Germline loops: CDR1 LNHDA, CDR2 SQIVND (reference sequence). The CDR3 reads CVSSIASGANNEQFF. The CDR3 region has the DNA TGTGTCAGTAGTATCGCTAGCGGGGCGAACAATGAGCAGTTCTTC.

Concerning this clonotype itself: Sequence at one end of the junction differs from germline and may be a read error. The chain has TRBV4-3 and TRBJ2-5; weak D call: TRBD1 (6 bases). This CDR3 has 15 amino acids. Germline V lookup: CDR1 LGHNA, CDR2 YSLEER. Here the CDR3 reads CANSQDTGQHETQYF. Here the CDR3 DNA reads TGCGCCAACAGCCAAGACACCGGACAGCATGAGACCCAGTACTTC.

V is TRBV6-5 and J is TRBJ2-7; 9 bases are a match to TRBD1. Germline V gives CDR1 MNHEY, CDR2 SVGAGI. CDR3 length: 15 amino acids. CDR3 loop: CASAHDLDRGYEQYF. The CDR3 nucleotides read TGTGCGAGCGCACATGACCTCGACAGGGGGTACGAGCAGTACTTC.

This rearrangement joins TRBV4-2 to TRBJ2-3, with unresolved D. Germline V gives CDR1 LGHNA, CDR2 YNFKEQ. The germline V and J ends were trimmed by 1 base and 2 bases, with 13 bases remaining between them. CDR3 size: 16 residues. Here the CDR3 reads CASSQVIQDSTDTQYF. As DNA, the CDR3 is TGTGCCAGCAGCCAAGTAATACAAGACTCCACAGATACGCAGTATTTT.

About this clonotype itself: A much larger clonotype is one base distant, so this may be a read error. The rearrangement uses TRBV6-5 and TRBJ2-1; TRBD2 matches at 11 bases. CDR1 and CDR2 (germline): MNHEY, SVGAGI. This CDR3 has 15 residues. The CDR3 here is CTSCLGLAGGREQFF. The CDR3, as DNA: TGTACCAGCTGCTTGGGGCTAGCGGGAGGTCGTGAGCAGTTCTTC.

The V gene is TRBV11-2, the J gene TRBJ2-1; D remains unclear. The V gene's germline CDR1 is SGHAT and CDR2 FQNNGV. This CDR3 has 16 residues. Trimming stripped 2 bases from V and 1 base from J, with 12 bases between. The DNA for the CDR3 is TGTGCCAGCAGCTTACGTCGAGATCGGTCCTACAATGAGCAGTTCTTC. Protein: CASSLRRDRSYNEQFF.

The V call is TRBV6-2 or TRBV6-3, the J call TRBJ2-7, with a possible D match to TRBD2 (6 bases). Germline V gives CDR1 MNHEY, CDR2 SVGEGT. Trimming stripped 5 bases from V and 6 bases from J, with 17 bases between. This CDR3 is built from 14 residues. The CDR3 is CASSGDGGVGEQYF. In nucleotides, the CDR3 is TGTGCCAGCAGTGGAGACGGGGGTGTCGGCGAGCAGTACTTC.

This clonotype occurred once. V is TRBV11-2 and J is TRBJ1-5, with 8 positions matching TRBD1. CDR3 length equals 13 residues. Germline V gives CDR1 SGHAT, CDR2 FQNNGV. V dropped 9 bases and J dropped 7; count of bases not matched to a gene: 8. The CDR3 loop is CARSRDRGQPQHF. The CDR3 DNA follows: TGTGCCAGGTCCCGTGACAGGGGCCAGCCCCAGCATTTT.

The chain employs TRBV6-2 or TRBV6-3 and TRBJ2-5, with 7 bases identical to TRBD1. The CDR3 runs 15 residues. The junction had 10 bases not matched to a gene; V was cut back by 4 bases and J by 5 bases. CDR1 MNHEY and CDR2 SVGEGT come from the germline V gene. DNA for the CDR3: TGTGCCAGCAGTTGCTCGAGGGAACAGGGGGAGACCCAGTACTTC. Its protein is CASSCSREQGETQYF.

Notes on this clonotype: An end of the junction differs from the germline gene, which may be a read error. This chain connects TRBV5-6 to TRBJ1-2; 11 nucleotides line up with TRBD1. The CDR3 length is 15 residues. Germline assignment: CDR1 SGHDT and CDR2 YYEEEE. The CDR3 reads CARSPRTGGWYGNTF. CDR3 bases: TGTGCCAGGAGTCCCCGGACAGGGGGCTGGTATGGCAACACCTTC.